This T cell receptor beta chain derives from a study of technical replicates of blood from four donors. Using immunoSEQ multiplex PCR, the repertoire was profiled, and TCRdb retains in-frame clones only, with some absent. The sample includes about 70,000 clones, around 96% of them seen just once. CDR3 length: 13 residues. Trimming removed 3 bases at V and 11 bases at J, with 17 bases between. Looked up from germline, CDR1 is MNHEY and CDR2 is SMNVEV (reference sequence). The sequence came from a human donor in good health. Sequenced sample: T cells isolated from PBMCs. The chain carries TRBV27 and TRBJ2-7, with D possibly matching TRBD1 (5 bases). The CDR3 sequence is CASSLSAPGYEYF. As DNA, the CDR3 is TGTGCCAGCAGTTTGTCCGCTCCAGGGTATGAGTACTTC.